The present entry profiles one T cell receptor (beta chain) with its context. In the source study's methods: Reference gene primers were amplified, and this amplification served to estimate nucleated cell counts. The repertoire was sequenced with immunoSEQ multiplex PCR; TCRdb's copy has only in-frame clones and lacks some. V and J calls and clone size are given by that table; D and trimming were obtained from the DNA. Of roughly 250,000 clones in the sample, 65% to 90% are singletons; the top ten hold roughly 2.9%. This entry belongs to a study of blood T cell repertoires in COVID-19. The overall study: There were acute and convalescent COVID-19 samples, and they came from the United States, Italy and Spain. Sample material is recorded as cDNA or gDNA derived from T cells, B-cell-depleted T cells, or PBMCs.

The CDR3 is 17 amino acids. Germline CDR1 is SGHAT and CDR2 is FQNNGV. Trimming removed 5 bases at V and 5 bases at J, with 22 bases between. Sequencing used peripheral blood. The source is a woman aged 60 to 75 with active or convalescent COVID-19. This sequence joins TRBV11-2 and TRBJ2-1, with D possibly being TRBD2 (6 bases). The CDR3 coding sequence is TGTGCCAGCAGCCCAAGATCACTAGCCCTTATGCACAATGAGCAGTTCTTC. Translated: CASSPRSLALMHNEQFF.